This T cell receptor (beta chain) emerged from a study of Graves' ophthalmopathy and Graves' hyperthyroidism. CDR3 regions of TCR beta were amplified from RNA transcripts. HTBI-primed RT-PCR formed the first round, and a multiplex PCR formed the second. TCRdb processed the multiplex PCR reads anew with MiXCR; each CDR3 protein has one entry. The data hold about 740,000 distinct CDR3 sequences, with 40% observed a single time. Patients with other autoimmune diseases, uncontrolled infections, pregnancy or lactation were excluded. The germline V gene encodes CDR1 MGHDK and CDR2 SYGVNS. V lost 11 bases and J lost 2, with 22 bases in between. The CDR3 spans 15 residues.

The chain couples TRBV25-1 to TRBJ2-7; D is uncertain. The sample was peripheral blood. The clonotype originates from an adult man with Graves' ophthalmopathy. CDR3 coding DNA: TGTGCCTGGAGTGTTGGCGGCAGGCACACCTACGAGCAGTACTTC. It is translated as CAWSVGGRHTYEQYF.